This T cell receptor (beta chain) was captured in a study of OX40 agonist ivuxolimab in advanced cancers. About the research overall: In this trial design, patients received ivuxolimab intravenously at 0.01 to 10 mg/kg every 2 weeks. Those treated in dose escalation had hepatocellular carcinoma, melanoma, renal cell cancer or head and neck cancer. One hepatocellular carcinoma and two cutaneous melanoma patients partially responded.

V gave up 3 bases and J gave up 2 bases; unmatched junction bases: 5. In germline, CDR1 is SGHTA, CDR2 FQGNSA. The CDR3 consists of 15 residues. Profiled with immunoSEQ multiplex PCR; TCRdb holds only in-frame clones, not every one. The sample lists approximately 83,000 clones, 81% occurring once. Sequenced material: CD4+ or CD8+ T cells sorted from blood, taken in a trial of the OX40 agonist ivuxolimab. This receptor was taken from an adult with an advanced solid tumor such as melanoma, head and neck, liver or kidney cancer. The chain links TRBV7-2 to TRBJ2-7, with TRBD2 identical over 9 bases. The CDR3 DNA sequence: TGTGCCAGCAGCTTTTTGTGGACTAGCGCCTACGAGCAGTACTTC. Amino acids: CASSFLWTSAYEQYF.